This is a list of T cell receptor beta chains from one sample in a study of OX40 agonist ivuxolimab in advanced cancers. Using immunoSEQ multiplex PCR, the repertoire was profiled, and TCRdb retains in-frame clones only, with some absent. The sample shows about 22,000 clones, 80% to 90% of them seen only once. The sample consisted of CD4+ or CD8+ T cells sorted from blood, taken in a trial of the OX40 agonist ivuxolimab. The receptors originated from an adult with an advanced solid tumor such as melanoma, head and neck, liver or kidney cancer. The CDR3 runs from the conserved cysteine through the conserved F or W. The D gene is left open where the match is weak. Clone size is stated in some rows and not others, as once, few, many or a class when expanded.

clone size,V gene,J gene,D gene,CDR3 protein,CDR3 DNA
.,TRBV10-1,TRBJ2-7,.,CASSGGGYEQYF,TGCGCCAGTTCAGGGGGAGGCTACGAGCAGTACTTC
.,TRBV7-9,TRBJ2-5,TRBD1,CASSSMTGKETQYF,TGTGCCAGCAGCTCTATGACAGGGAAAGAGACCCAGTACTTC
.,TRBV28,TRBJ1-1,TRBD1,CASTIQGARTEAFF,TGTGCCAGTACGATACAGGGGGCGCGCACTGAAGCTTTCTTT
.,TRBV11-1,TRBJ2-3,.,CASSLVSGASADTQYF,TGTGCCAGCAGCTTAGTTTCGGGGGCCAGCGCAGATACGCAGTATTTT
.,TRBV2,TRBJ2-1,.,CASSRPSLEQFF,TGTGCCAGCAGTAGACCCTCGTTGGAGCAGTTCTTC
.,TRBV5-4,TRBJ2-7,TRBD2,CASSQGLGLPYEQYF,TGTGCCAGCAGCCAGGGACTAGGTCTTCCCTACGAGCAGTACTTC
.,TRBV27,TRBJ2-2,TRBD1,CASKPTGPVTGELFF,TGTGCCAGCAAACCGACAGGGCCCGTCACCGGGGAGCTGTTTTTT
.,TRBV7-9,TRBJ2-3,TRBD1,CASSDGQGATDTQYF,TGTGCCAGCAGCGACGGACAGGGGGCGACAGATACGCAGTATTTT
.,TRBV13,TRBJ1-5,TRBD1,CASSLTGQGPQHF,TGTGCCAGCAGCTTGACAGGGCAGGGGCCCCAGCATTTT
.,TRBV10-3,TRBJ2-1,TRBD2,CAISEQRGRLYNEQFF,TGTGCCATCAGTGAGCAGCGGGGGCGCCTCTACAATGAGCAGTTCTTC
.,TRBV7-3,TRBJ2-3,.,CASSLEGPDTQYF,TGTGCCAGCAGCTTGGAGGGACCAGATACGCAGTATTTT
.,TRBV7-7,TRBJ2-5,TRBD2,CASSRISREGRETQYF,TGTGCCAGCAGCCGAATCTCCCGGGAGGGTCGAGAGACCCAGTACTTC
few,TRBV7-6,TRBJ2-1,TRBD1,CASSFLTGDSYNEQFF,TGTGCCAGCAGCTTCCTGACAGGGGACTCCTACAATGAGCAGTTCTTC
.,TRBV6-4,TRBJ2-1,.,CASSEGGMPYNEQFF,TGTGCCAGCAGTGAAGGGGGGATGCCCTACAATGAGCAGTTCTTC
.,TRBV27,TRBJ2-1,.,CASSLSETSFPSGNEQFF,TGTGCCAGCAGTTTATCTGAAACTAGTTTCCCCTCCGGGAATGAGCAGTTCTTC
.,TRBV27,TRBJ1-5,.,CASSSGLWQPQHF,TGTGCCAGCAGTTCCGGGCTCTGGCAGCCCCAGCATTTT
.,TRBV7-3,TRBJ1-1,.,CASSLSPGVTEAFF,TGTGCCAGCAGCTTAAGTCCAGGGGTAACTGAAGCTTTCTTT
few,TRBV28,TRBJ2-3,.,CASSFDGTTDTQYF,TGTGCCAGCAGTTTTGACGGAACCACAGATACGCAGTATTTT
.,TRBV5-1,TRBJ2-5,.,CASSSFGEQYF,TGCGCCAGCAGCTCCTTCGGGGAGCAGTACTTC
.,TRBV28,TRBJ1-3,TRBD1,CASSLVVGQARSGNTIYF,TGTGCCAGCAGTTTAGTGGTGGGACAGGCGCGATCTGGAAACACCATATATTTT
.,TRBV6-5,TRBJ2-2,.,CASSYHNTGELFF,TGTGCCAGCAGTTACCACAACACTGGGGAGCTGTTTTTT
.,TRBV5-4,TRBJ1-6,.,CASSPGHLNSPLHF,TGTGCCAGCAGCCCGGGTCACCTGAATTCACCCCTCCACTTT
.,TRBV2,TRBJ1-1,.,CASSERNEAFF,TGTGCCAGCAGTGAACGTAATGAAGCTTTCTTT
.,TRBV19,TRBJ1-1,.,CASRTGNTEAFF,TGTGCCAGTAGGACAGGGAACACTGAAGCTTTCTTT
.,TRBV5-4,TRBJ1-1,.,CASSLGWYTEAFF,TGTGCCAGCAGCTTGGGGTGGTACACTGAAGCTTTCTTT
.,TRBV5-4,TRBJ2-2,.,CASSSKDGELFF,TGTGCCAGCAGCTCAAAGGACGGGGAGCTGTTTTTT
.,TRBV9,TRBJ2-7,TRBD1,CASSTGQGSFYEQYF,TGTGCCAGCAGCACAGGACAGGGGTCTTTCTACGAGCAGTACTTC
.,TRBV6-5,TRBJ2-3,.,CASSIQGILTDTQYF,TGTGCCAGCAGTATCCAGGGGATTTTGACAGATACGCAGTATTTT
.,TRBV5-5,TRBJ2-3,.,CASSTGTFLRKDTQYF,TGTGCCAGCAGCACCGGGACCTTCTTGAGAAAAGATACGCAGTATTTT
.,TRBV9,TRBJ1-2,.,CASSVGRSSFGFGYGYTF,TGTGCCAGCAGCGTAGGTAGAAGCTCGTTCGGGTTTGGCTATGGCTACACCTTC
.,TRBV9,TRBJ2-5,TRBD1,CASSVDDRGWETQYF,TGTGCCAGCAGCGTAGATGACAGGGGATGGGAGACCCAGTACTTC
.,TRBV11-1,TRBJ1-1,TRBD1,CASSLAQGAGSTEAFF,TGTGCCAGCAGCTTAGCACAGGGGGCCGGGAGCACTGAAGCTTTCTTT
few,TRBV11-2,TRBJ1-1,.,CASSLEMTATEAFF,TGTGCCAGCAGCTTGGAAATGACGGCTACTGAAGCTTTCTTT
.,TRBV19,TRBJ1-5,.,CASRQAYSNQPQHF,TGTGCCAGTAGACAGGCCTATAGCAATCAGCCCCAGCATTTT
.,TRBV2,TRBJ1-4,.,CASSQGEETSTNEKLFF,TGTGCCAGCAGCCAAGGGGAAGAAACGTCAACTAATGAAAAACTGTTTTTT
.,TRBV10-1,TRBJ1-2,TRBD1,CASTPWDRVAGYTF,TGCGCCAGCACCCCCTGGGACAGGGTAGCTGGCTACACCTTC
.,TRBV6-5,TRBJ2-2,.,CASSPGPPGAGELFF,TGTGCCAGCAGTCCGGGACCTCCCGGGGCCGGGGAGCTGTTTTTT
few,TRBV20-1,TRBJ1-1,.,CSGNTEAFF,TGCAGTGGGAACACTGAAGCTTTCTTT
few,TRBV9,TRBJ2-7,.,CASSAGTSPYEQYF,TGTGCCAGCAGTGCCGGGACATCCCCTTACGAGCAGTACTTC
.,TRBV7-9,TRBJ1-6,.,CASSLAHHTSSSYNSPLHF,TGTGCCAGCAGCTTAGCCCACCATACGTCAAGCTCCTATAATTCACCCCTCCACTTT
.,TRBV7-9,TRBJ2-7,TRBD1,CASSSPGQGYEQYF,TGTGCCAGCAGCTCACCGGGACAGGGTTACGAGCAGTACTTC
.,TRBV5-1,TRBJ2-1,.,CASSPNLAMSYNEQFF,TGCGCCAGCAGCCCCAATCTAGCGATGTCCTACAATGAGCAGTTCTTC
few,TRBV9,TRBJ1-1,TRBD1,CASSLSTGGGTEAFF,TGTGCCAGCAGCCTCTCGACAGGGGGAGGGACTGAAGCTTTCTTT
.,TRBV28,TRBJ2-1,.,CASSSLDSFSYNEQFF,TGTGCCAGCAGTTCCTTGGACTCCTTCTCCTACAATGAGCAGTTCTTC
.,TRBV5-4,TRBJ1-2,TRBD1,CASSITGALYGYTF,TGTGCCAGCAGCATTACAGGGGCCCTCTATGGCTACACCTTC
.,TRBV9,TRBJ2-7,TRBD2,CASSVGLAGGYEQYF,TGTGCCAGCAGCGTAGGGCTAGCGGGAGGCTACGAGCAGTACTTC
.,TRBV9,TRBJ2-7,.,CASSVGGSLTYEQYF,TGTGCCAGCAGCGTCGGGGGATCTCTAACCTACGAGCAGTACTTC
.,TRBV28,TRBJ1-5,.,CASSWGLSNQPQHF,TGTGCCAGCAGTTGGGGCCTTAGCAATCAGCCCCAGCATTTT
.,TRBV2,TRBJ2-7,.,CASSDGSYEQYF,TGTGCCAGCAGTGACGGGTCCTACGAGCAGTACTTC
.,TRBV7-9,TRBJ1-6,.,CASSLVVGSSPLHF,TGTGCCAGCAGCTTAGTGGTGGGGAGCTCACCCCTCCACTTT
.,TRBV9,TRBJ2-3,.,CASSEGAGQYTDTQYF,TGTGCCAGCAGCGAGGGAGCGGGACAGTACACAGATACGCAGTATTTT
.,TRBV15,TRBJ2-3,.,CATSRLIWDSSTDTQYF,TGTGCCACCAGCCGCCTTATATGGGACTCCAGCACAGATACGCAGTATTTT
.,TRBV2,TRBJ2-7,.,CASSQSGLAPYEQYF,TGTGCCAGCAGTCAAAGTGGGCTAGCCCCCTACGAGCAGTACTTC
.,TRBV4-1,TRBJ2-1,.,CASSLRSPSSYNEQFF,TGCGCCAGCAGCCTTAGGTCCCCGAGCTCCTACAATGAGCAGTTCTTC
.,TRBV15,TRBJ2-5,TRBD2,CATSGWGGLARETQYF,TGTGCCACCAGCGGATGGGGAGGACTAGCGAGGGAGACCCAGTACTTC